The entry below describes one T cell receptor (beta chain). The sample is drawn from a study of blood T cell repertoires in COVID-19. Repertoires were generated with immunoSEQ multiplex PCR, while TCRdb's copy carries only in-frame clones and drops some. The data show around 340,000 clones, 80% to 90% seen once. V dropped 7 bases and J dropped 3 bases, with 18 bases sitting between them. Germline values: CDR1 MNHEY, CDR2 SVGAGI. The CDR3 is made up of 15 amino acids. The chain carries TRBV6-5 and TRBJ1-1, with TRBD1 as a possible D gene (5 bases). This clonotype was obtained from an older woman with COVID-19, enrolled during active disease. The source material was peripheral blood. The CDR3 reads CASTQGASFDTEAFF. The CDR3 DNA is TGTGCCAGCACCCAAGGGGCCAGCTTCGACACTGAAGCTTTCTTT.